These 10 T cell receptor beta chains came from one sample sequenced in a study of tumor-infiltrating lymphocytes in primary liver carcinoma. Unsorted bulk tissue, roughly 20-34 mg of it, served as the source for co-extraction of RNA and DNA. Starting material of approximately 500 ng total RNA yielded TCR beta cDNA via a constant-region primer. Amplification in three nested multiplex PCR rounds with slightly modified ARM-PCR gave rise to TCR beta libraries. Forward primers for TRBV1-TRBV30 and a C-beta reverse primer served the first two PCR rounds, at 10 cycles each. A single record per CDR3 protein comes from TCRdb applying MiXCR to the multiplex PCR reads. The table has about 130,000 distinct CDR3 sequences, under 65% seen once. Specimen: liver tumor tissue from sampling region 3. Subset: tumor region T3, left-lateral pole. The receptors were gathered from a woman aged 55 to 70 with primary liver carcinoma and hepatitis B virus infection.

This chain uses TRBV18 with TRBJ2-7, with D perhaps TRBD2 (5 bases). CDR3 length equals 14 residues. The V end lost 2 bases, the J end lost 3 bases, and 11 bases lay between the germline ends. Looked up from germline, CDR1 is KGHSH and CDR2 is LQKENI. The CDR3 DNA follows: TGTGCCAGCTCACCAGACTCGGGGTACTACGAGCAGTACTTC. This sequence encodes CASSPDSGYYEQYF.

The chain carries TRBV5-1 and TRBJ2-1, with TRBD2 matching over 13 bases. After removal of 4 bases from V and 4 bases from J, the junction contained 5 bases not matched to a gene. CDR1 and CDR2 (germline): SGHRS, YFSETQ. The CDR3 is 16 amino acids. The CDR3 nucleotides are TGCGCCAGCAGCCCGGGGACTAGCGGGAATTACAATGAGCAGTTCTTC. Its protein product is CASSPGTSGNYNEQFF.

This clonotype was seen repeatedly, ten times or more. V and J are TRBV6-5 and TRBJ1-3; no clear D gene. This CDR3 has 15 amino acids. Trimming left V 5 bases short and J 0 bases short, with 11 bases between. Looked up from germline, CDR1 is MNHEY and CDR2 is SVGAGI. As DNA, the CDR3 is TGTGCCAGCAGTGGCCCAGCGGACTCTGGAAACACCATATATTTT. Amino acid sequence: CASSGPADSGNTIYF.

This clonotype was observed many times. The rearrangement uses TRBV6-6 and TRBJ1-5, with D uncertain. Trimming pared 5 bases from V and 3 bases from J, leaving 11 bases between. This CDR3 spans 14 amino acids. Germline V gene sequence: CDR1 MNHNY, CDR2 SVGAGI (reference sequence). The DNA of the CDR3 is TGTGCCAGCAGTCCCGCAGGCTCCAATCAGCCCCAGCATTTT. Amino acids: CASSPAGSNQPQHF.

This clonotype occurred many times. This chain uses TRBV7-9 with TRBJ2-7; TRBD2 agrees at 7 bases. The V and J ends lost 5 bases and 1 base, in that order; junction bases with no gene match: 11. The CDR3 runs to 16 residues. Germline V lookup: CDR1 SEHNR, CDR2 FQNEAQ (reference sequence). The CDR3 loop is CASSDKLAPGSYEQYF. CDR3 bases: TGTGCCAGCAGCGATAAACTAGCGCCGGGATCCTACGAGCAGTACTTC.

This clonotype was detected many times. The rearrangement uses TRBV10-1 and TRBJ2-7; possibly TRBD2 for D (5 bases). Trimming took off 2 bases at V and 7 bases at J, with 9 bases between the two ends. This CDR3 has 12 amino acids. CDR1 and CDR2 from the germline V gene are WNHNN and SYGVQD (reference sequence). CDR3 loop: CASSENSGEQYF. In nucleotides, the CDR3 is TGCGCCAGCAGTGAGAACAGCGGAGAGCAGTACTTC.

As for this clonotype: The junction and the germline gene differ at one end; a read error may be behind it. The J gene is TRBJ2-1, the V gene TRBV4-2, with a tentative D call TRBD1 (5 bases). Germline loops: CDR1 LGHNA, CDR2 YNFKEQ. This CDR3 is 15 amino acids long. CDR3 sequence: CDSSQDRGTYNEQFF. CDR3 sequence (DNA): TGTGACAGCAGCCAAGATAGGGGAACCTACAATGAGCAGTTCTTC.

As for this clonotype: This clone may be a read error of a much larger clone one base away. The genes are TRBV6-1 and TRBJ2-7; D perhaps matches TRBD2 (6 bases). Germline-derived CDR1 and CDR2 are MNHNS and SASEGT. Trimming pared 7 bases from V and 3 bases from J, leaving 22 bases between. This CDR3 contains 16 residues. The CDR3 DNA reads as TGTGCCAGCACTCCCTCGGCGGGATCGAGTTACTACGAGCAGTACTTC. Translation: CASTPSAGSSYYEQYF.

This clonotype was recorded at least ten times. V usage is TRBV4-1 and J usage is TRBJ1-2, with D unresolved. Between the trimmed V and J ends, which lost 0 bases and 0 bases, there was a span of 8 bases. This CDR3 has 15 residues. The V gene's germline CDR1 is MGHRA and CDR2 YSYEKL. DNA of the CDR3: TGCGCCAGCAGCCAAGAAGGGATAGCTAACTATGGCTACACCTTC. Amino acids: CASSQEGIANYGYTF.

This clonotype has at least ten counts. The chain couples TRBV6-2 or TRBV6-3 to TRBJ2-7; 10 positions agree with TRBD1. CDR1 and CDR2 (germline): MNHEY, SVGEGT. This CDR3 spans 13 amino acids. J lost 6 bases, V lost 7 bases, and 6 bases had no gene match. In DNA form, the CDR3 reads TGTGCCAGCACACGACAGGGGGCTGGCGAGCAGTACTTC. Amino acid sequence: CASTRQGAGEQYF.